The text below deals with one T cell receptor beta chain. In the original workflow: By means of reference gene primer amplification, nucleated cell counts were estimated. The data were produced by immunoSEQ multiplex PCR, yet TCRdb's version contains in-frame clones alone and is incomplete. V, J and clone size were drawn from that table, and D and trimming were deduced from the DNA. Of 30,000 to 45,000 clones detected, over 80% appear once; the ten largest clones hold roughly 7.1%. V was trimmed by 5 bases and J by 10 bases, leaving 18 bases between them. CDR1 and CDR2 (germline): SGHNT, YENEEA. The CDR3 is made up of 14 amino acids. This sample stems from a study of blood T cell repertoires in COVID-19. Study details: The United States, Italy and Spain provided the acute and convalescent COVID-19 samples. The analysed material was cDNA or gDNA that came from T cells, B-cell-depleted T cells, or PBMCs.

The sequence derives from a human donor in a cohort sampled during active COVID-19. The J gene is TRBJ2-1, the V gene TRBV11-3; no firm D call. Sequenced material: peripheral blood. CDR3 DNA sequence: TGTGCCAGCAGCCCCAGGTTCGGAAGTGGGGAGCAGTTCTTC. The encoded protein is CASSPRFGSGEQFF.